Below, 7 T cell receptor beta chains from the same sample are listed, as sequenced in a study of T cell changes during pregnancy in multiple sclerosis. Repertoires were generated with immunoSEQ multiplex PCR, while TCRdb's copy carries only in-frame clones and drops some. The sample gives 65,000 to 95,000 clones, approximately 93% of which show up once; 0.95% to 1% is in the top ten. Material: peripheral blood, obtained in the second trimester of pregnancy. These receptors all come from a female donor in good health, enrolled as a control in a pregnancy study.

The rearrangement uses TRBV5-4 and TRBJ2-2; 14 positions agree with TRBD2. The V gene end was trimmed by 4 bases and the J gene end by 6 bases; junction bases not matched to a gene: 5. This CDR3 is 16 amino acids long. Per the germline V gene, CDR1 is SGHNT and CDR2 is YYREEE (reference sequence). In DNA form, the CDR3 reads TGTGCCAGCAGCGCCCGGACTAGCGGGAGGTCCGGGGAGCTGTTTTTT. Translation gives CASSARTSGRSGELFF.

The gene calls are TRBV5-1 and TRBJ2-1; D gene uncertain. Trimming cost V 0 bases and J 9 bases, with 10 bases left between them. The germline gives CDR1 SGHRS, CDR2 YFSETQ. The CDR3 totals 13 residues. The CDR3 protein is CASSLELVGEQFF. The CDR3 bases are TGCGCCAGCAGCTTGGAGCTGGTCGGTGAGCAGTTCTTC. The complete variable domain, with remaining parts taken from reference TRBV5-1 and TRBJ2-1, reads KAGVTQTPRYLIKTRGQQVTLSCSPISGHRSVSWYQQTPGQGLQFLFEYFSETQRNKGNFPGRFSGRQFSNSRSEMNVSTLELGDSALYLCASSLELVGEQFFGPGTRLTVL.

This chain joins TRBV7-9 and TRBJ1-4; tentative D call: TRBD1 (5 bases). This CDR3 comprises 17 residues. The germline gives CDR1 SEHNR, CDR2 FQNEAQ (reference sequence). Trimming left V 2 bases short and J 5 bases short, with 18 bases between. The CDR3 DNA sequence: TGTGCCAGCAGCTTATCGGGCCTCAGGGTCCTAAATGAAAAACTGTTTTTT. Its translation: CASSLSGLRVLNEKLFF.

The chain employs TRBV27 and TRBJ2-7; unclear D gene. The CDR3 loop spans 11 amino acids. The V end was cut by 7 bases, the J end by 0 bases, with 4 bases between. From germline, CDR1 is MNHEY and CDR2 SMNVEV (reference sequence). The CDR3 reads CASTLSYEQYF. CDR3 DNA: TGTGCCAGCACCCTCTCCTACGAGCAGTACTTC.

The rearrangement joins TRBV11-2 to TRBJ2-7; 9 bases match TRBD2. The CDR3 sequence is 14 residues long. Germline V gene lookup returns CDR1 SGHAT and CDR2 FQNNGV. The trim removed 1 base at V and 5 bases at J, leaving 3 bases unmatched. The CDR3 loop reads CASSLAASGDEQYF. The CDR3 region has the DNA TGTGCCAGCAGCTTAGCGGCTAGCGGGGACGAGCAGTACTTC.

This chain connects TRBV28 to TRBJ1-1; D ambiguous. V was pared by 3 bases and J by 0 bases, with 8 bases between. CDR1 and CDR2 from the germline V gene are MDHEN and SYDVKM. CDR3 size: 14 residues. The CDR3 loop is CASSFPRVNTEAFF. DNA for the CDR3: TGTGCCAGCAGTTTCCCGAGGGTGAACACTGAAGCTTTCTTT.

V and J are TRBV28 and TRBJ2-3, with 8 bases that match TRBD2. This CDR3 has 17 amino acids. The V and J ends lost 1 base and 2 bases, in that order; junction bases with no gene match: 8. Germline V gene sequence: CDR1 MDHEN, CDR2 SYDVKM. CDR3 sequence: CASSLYRGSGNTDTQYF. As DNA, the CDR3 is TGTGCCAGCAGTTTATACCGCGGTAGCGGGAACACAGATACGCAGTATTTT.